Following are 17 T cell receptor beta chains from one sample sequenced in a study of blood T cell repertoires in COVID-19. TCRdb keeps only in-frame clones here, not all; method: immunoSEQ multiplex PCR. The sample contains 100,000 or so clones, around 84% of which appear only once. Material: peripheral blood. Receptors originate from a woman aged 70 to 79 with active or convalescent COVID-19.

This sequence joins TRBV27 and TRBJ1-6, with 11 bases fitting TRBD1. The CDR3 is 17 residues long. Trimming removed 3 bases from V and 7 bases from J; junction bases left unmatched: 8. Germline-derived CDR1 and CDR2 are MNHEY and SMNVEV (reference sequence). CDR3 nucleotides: TGTGCCAGCAGTTTGTTAGGACAGGGGGCGGGAAATTCACCCCTCCACTTT. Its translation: CASSLLGQGAGNSPLHF.

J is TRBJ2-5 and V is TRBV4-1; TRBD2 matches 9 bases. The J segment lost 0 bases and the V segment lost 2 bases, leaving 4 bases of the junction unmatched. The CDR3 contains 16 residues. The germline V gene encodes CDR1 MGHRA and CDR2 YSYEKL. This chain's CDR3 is CASSQQLAGNQETQYF. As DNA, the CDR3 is TGCGCCAGCAGCCAACAACTAGCGGGTAACCAAGAGACCCAGTACTTC.

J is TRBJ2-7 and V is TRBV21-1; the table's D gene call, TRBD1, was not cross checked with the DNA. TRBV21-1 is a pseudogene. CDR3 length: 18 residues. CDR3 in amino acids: CASSNNGPKKENSYEQYF. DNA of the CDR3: TGTGCCAGCAGCAACAATGGGCCGAAAAAAGAAAACTCCTACGAGCAGTACTTC.

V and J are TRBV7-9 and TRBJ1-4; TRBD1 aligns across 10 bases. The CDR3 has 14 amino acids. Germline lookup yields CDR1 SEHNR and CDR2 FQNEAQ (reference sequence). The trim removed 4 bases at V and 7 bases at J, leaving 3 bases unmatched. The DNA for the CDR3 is TGTGCCAGCAGCTCGACAGGGGGCGTTGAAAAACTGTTTTTT. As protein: CASSSTGGVEKLFF.

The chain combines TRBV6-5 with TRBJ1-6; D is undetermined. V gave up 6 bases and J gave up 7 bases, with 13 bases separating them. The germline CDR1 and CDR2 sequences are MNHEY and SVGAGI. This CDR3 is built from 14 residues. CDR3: CASRTGDGNSPLHF. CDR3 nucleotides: TGTGCCAGCAGAACGGGAGACGGGAATTCACCCCTCCACTTT.

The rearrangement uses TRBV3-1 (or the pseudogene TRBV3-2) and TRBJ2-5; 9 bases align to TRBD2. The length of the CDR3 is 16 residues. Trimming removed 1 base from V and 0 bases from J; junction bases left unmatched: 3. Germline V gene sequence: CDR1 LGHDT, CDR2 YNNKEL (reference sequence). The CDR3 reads CASSQGSGGHQETQYF. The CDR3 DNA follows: TGTGCCAGCAGCCAAGGTAGCGGGGGTCACCAAGAGACCCAGTACTTC.

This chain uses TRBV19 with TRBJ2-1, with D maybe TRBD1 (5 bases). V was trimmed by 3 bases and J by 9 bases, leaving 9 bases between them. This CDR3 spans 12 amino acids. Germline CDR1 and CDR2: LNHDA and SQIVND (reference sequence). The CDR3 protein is CASSISRGEQFF. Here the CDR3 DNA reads TGTGCCAGTAGTATCTCTAGGGGTGAGCAGTTCTTC.

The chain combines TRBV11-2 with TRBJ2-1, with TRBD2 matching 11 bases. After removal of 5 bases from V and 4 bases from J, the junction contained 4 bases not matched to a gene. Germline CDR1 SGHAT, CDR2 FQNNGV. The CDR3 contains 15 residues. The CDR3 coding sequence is TGTGCCAGCAGCGCGGGACTAGCGGTGTACAATGAGCAGTTCTTC. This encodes CASSAGLAVYNEQFF.

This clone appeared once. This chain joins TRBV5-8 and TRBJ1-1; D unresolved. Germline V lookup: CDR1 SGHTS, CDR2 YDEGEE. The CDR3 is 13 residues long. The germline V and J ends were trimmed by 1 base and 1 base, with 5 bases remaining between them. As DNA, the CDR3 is TGTGCCAGCAGCTTGAATCGGAACACTGAAGCTTTCTTT. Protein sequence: CASSLNRNTEAFF.

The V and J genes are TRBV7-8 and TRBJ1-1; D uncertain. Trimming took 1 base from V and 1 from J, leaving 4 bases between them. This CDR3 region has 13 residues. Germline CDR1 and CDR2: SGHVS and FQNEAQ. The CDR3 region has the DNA TGTGCCAGCAGCTTAGACAGGAACACTGAAGCTTTCTTT. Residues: CASSLDRNTEAFF.

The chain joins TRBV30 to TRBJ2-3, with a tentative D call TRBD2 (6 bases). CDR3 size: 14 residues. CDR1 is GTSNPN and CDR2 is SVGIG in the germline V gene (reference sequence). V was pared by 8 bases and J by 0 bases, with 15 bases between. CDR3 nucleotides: TGTGCCCGCGGGGACGGATCTAGCACAGATACGCAGTATTTT. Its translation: CARGDGSSTDTQYF.

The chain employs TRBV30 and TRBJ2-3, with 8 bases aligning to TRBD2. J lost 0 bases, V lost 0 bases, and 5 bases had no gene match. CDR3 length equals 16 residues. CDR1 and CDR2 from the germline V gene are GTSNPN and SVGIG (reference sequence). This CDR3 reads CAWSVSGAPSTDTQYF. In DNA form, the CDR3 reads TGTGCCTGGAGTGTTAGCGGGGCCCCTAGCACAGATACGCAGTATTTT.

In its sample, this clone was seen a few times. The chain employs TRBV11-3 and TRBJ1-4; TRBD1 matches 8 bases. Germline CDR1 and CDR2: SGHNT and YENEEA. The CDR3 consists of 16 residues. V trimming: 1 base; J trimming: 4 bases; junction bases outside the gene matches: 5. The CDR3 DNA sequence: TGTGCCAGCAGCTTAGGTCTCGGACAGGGTAATGAAAAACTGTTTTTT. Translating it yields CASSLGLGQGNEKLFF.

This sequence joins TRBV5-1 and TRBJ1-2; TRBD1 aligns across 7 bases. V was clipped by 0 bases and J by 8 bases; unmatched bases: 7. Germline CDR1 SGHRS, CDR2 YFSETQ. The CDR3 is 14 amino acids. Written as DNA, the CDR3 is TGCGCCAGCAGCTTGGGGACAGGCGTAGACGGCTACACCTTC. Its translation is CASSLGTGVDGYTF. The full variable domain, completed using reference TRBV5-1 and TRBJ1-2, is KAGVTQTPRYLIKTRGQQVTLSCSPISGHRSVSWYQQTPGQGLQFLFEYFSETQRNKGNFPGRFSGRQFSNSRSEMNVSTLELGDSALYLCASSLGTGVDGYTFGSGTRLTVV.

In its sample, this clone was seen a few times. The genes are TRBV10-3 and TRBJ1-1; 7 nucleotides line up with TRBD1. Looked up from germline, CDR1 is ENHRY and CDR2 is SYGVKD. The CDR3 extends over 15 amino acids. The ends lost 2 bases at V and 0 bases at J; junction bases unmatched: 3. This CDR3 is CAISERGQLNTEAFF. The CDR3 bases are TGTGCCATCAGTGAGCGGGGACAGCTGAACACTGAAGCTTTCTTT.

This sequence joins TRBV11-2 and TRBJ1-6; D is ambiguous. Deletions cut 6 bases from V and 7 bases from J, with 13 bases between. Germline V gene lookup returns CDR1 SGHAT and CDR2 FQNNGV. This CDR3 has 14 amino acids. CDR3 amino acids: CASSSSSGNSPLHF. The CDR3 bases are TGTGCCAGCAGTTCCTCGTCGGGGAATTCACCCCTCCACTTT. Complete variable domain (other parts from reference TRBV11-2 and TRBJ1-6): EAGVAQSPRYKIIEKRQSVAFWCNPISGHATLYWYQQILGQGPKLLIQFQNNGVVDDSQLPKDRFSAERLKGVDSTLKIQPAKLEDSAVYLCASSSSSGNSPLHFGNGTRLTVT.

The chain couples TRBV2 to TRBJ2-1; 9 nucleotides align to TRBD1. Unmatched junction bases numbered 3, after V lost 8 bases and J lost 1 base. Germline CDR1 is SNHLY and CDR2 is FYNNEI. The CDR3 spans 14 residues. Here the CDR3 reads CASGDRVSYNEQFF. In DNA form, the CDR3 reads TGTGCCAGCGGGGACAGGGTTTCCTACAATGAGCAGTTCTTC.